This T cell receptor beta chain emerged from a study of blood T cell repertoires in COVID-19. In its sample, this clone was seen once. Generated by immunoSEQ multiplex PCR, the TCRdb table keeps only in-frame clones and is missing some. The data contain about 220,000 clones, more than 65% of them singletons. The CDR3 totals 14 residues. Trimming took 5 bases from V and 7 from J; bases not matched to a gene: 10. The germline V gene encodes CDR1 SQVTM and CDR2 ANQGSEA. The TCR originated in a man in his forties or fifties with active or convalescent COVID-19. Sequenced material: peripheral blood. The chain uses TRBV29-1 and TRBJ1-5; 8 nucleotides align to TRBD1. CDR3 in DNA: TGCAGCGTTAGTCAGGGGGCGAGTGGGCAGCCCCAGCATTTT. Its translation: CSVSQGASGQPQHF.